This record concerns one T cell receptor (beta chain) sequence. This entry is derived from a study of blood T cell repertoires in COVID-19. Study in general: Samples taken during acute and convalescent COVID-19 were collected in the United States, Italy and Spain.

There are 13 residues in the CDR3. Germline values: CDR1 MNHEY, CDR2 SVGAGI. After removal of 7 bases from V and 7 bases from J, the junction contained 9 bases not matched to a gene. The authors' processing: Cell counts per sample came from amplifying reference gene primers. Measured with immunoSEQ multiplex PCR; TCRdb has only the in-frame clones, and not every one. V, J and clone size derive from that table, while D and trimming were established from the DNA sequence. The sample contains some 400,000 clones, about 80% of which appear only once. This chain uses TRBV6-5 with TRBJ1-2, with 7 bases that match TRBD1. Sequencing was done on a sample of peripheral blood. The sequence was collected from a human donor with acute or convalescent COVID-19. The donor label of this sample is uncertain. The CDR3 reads CASIGQVLFGYTF. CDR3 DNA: TGTGCCAGCATCGGACAGGTGCTATTTGGCTACACCTTC.